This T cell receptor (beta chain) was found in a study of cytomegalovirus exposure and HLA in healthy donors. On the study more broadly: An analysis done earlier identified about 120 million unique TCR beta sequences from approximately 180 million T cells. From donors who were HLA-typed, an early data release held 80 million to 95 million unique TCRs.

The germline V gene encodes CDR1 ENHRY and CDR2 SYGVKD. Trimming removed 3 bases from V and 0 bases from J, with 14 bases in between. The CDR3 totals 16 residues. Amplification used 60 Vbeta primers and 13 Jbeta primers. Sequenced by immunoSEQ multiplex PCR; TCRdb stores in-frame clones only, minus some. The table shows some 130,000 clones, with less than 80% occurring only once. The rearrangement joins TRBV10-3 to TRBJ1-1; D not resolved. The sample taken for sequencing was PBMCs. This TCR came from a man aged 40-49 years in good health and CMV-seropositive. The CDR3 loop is CAISERAAVLNTEAFF. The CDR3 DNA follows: TGTGCCATCAGTGAACGTGCGGCTGTCTTGAACACTGAAGCTTTCTTT.